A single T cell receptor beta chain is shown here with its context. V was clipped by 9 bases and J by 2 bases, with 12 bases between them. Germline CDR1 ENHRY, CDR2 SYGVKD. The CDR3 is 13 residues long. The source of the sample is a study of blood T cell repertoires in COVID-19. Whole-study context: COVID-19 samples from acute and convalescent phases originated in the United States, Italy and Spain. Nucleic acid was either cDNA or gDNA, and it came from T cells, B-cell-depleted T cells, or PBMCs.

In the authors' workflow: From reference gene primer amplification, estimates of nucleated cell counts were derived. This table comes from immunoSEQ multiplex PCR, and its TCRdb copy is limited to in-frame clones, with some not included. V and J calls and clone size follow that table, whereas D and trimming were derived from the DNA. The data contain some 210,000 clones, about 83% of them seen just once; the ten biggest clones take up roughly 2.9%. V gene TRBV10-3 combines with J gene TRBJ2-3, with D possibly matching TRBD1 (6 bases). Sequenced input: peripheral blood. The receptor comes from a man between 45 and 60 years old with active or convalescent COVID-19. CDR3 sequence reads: CAMRGGPTDTQYF. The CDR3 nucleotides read TGTGCCATGCGAGGGGGACCCACAGATACGCAGTATTTT.